This T cell receptor beta chain was sequenced during a study of cytomegalovirus exposure and HLA in healthy donors. Study results and limitations: As a later analysis revealed, most CMV-associated TCR beta chains appeared HLA-restricted.

This CDR3 is 11 amino acids long. V was shortened by 3 bases and J by 3 bases, with 2 bases between the two germline ends. CDR1 is SEHNR, CDR2 FQNEAQ, per germline (reference sequence). PCR employed 60 Vbeta and 13 Jbeta primers. Produced via immunoSEQ multiplex PCR; TCRdb's table is partial and in-frame only. This table lists roughly 120,000 clones. Of note for this clone: No antigen is known for it.

The chain links TRBV7-9 to TRBJ1-1; D not certain. This sequence was found in a man aged 18 to 35 in good health and CMV-seronegative. Specimen: PBMCs. The DNA of the CDR3 is TGTGCCAGCAGCTTCGACACTGAAGCTTTCTTT. Its translation: CASSFDTEAFF.